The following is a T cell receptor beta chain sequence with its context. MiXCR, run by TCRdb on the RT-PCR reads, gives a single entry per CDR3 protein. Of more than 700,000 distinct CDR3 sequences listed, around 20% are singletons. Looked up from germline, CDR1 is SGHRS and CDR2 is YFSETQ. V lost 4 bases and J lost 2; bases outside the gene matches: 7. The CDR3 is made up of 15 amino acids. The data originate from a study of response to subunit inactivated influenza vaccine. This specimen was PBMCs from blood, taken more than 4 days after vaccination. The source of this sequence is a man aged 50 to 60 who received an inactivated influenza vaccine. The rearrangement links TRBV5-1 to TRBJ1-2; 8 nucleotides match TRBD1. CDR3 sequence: CASSVGQAPNYGYTF. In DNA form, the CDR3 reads TGCGCCAGCAGCGTGGGACAGGCCCCCAACTATGGCTACACCTTC.